The table lists the clone carrying this T cell receptor beta chain with a count of one. Its specificity is not known. From germline, CDR1 is SQVTM and CDR2 ANQGSEA. This CDR3 spans 21 amino acids. Losses at the gene ends were 0 bases for V and 2 bases for J; bases not matched to a gene: 24. This sample is drawn from a study of shared clonotypes between healthy human individuals. Findings and caveats of the study: Researchers sampled only blood; tissue repertoires likely differ.

Genomic DNA of each subset was evenly split across several immunoSEQ plates. Only in-frame clones appear in the TCRdb table, and some are missing; sequencing was by immunoSEQ multiplex PCR. The table lists around 2,000,000 clones, about 92% of them singletons, with 1.5% to 2% in the top ten. Naive CD8 cells, CD45RO-negative and positively selected for CCR7, excluded terminally differentiated effector memory CD45RA+ cells. The chain uses TRBV29-1 and TRBJ2-5, with 7 bases that match TRBD1. The sequence was collected from a man younger than 35 in good health. Some clones in this sample may be carry-over from other donors' samples. The sample taken for sequencing was naive CD8+ T cells from PBMCs. The CDR3 sequence: CSVEDLRDTGDSQLLQETQYF. CDR3 in DNA: TGCAGCGTTGAAGATTTACGAGACACCGGGGACAGCCAACTCCTTCAAGAGACCCAGTACTTC.